A single sample is the source of the 8 T cell receptor beta chains below, sequenced in a study of identical twins. TCRdb recomputed calls from the 5' RACE reads with MiXCR, one row per CDR3 protein. The table includes approximately 150,000 distinct CDR3 sequences, around 3.5% detected once. Sequenced input: memory T cells sorted from blood. These receptors came from a man aged 18 to 30 in good health.

This clonotype was counted many times. V usage is TRBV12-3 or TRBV12-4 and J usage is TRBJ2-7; 12 bases are shared with TRBD2. V lost 5 bases to trimming and J lost 1 base; unmatched junction nucleotides: 6. The CDR3 spans 16 residues. This CDR3 reads CASSPGLAGRSYEQYF. The CDR3 coding sequence is TGTGCCAGCAGTCCCGGACTAGCGGGAAGGTCCTACGAGCAGTACTTC.

This clonotype was recorded many times. This sequence joins TRBV20-1 and TRBJ2-1; TRBD2 might be the D (5 bases). The CDR3 totals 17 residues. The V and J ends lost 0 bases and 0 bases respectively, with 15 bases between them. Germline CDR1 DFQATT, CDR2 SNEGSKA (reference sequence). For the CDR3, the DNA is TGCAGTGCTAGAGATGAGGACTTCCAATACTCCTACAATGAGCAGTTCTTC. Translation: CSARDEDFQYSYNEQFF.

In its sample, this clonotype was seen many times. J is TRBJ2-5 and V is TRBV4-1, with 12 bases matching TRBD1. The CDR3 totals 16 residues. Germline V gene lookup returns CDR1 MGHRA and CDR2 YSYEKL. J was trimmed by 5 bases and V by 1 base; bases with no gene match: 5. Here the CDR3 DNA reads TGCGCCAGCAGCCAAGCGGGACAGGGGGCGGGGGAGACCCAGTACTTC. Translating gives CASSQAGQGAGETQYF.

This clonotype was counted at least ten times. This chain links TRBV7-9 with TRBJ2-1; D is possibly TRBD1 (5 bases). The CDR3 length is 11 residues. The germline V gene has CDR1 SEHNR and CDR2 FQNEAQ (reference sequence). The germline V and J ends were trimmed by 5 bases and 15 bases, with 14 bases remaining between them. Here the CDR3 reads CASSLDQGPFF. The CDR3 DNA is TGTGCCAGCAGCCTAGACCAGGGTCCGTTCTTC.

This clonotype was observed many times. The junction shows a germline mismatch at one end, possibly a read error. The chain employs TRBV7-8 and TRBJ2-1; TRBD2 aligns across 9 bases. Germline lookup yields CDR1 SGHVS and CDR2 FQNEAQ. The CDR3 length is 15 residues. The CDR3 spells CASSLAGVSYNEQFF. The CDR3 DNA is TGTGCCAGCAGTTTAGCGGGGGTATCCTACAATGAGCAGTTCTTC.

This clonotype was picked up many times. The genes are TRBV4-2 and TRBJ2-1; D tentatively reads TRBD1 or TRBD2 (5 bases each). From germline, CDR1 is LGHNA and CDR2 YNFKEQ. Trimming removed 0 bases at V and 8 bases at J, with 14 bases between. This CDR3 has 15 residues. The CDR3 DNA follows: TGTGCCAGCAGCCAAGACGGGTCCCCGGGGCATGAGCAGTTCTTC. This translates into CASSQDGSPGHEQFF.

The gene calls are TRBV25-1 and TRBJ2-1; TRBD2 agrees at 8 bases. After removal of 8 bases from V and 15 bases from J, the junction contained 9 bases not matched to a gene. This CDR3 has 11 amino acids. Germline lookup yields CDR1 MGHDK and CDR2 SYGVNS. In DNA form, the CDR3 reads TGTGCCAGCGTAGACGGGACTAGAGGGTTCTTC. Amino acids: CASVDGTRGFF.

This clonotype was seen only once. J is TRBJ2-1 and V is TRBV7-6; TRBD2 agrees at 8 bases. The CDR3 consists of 14 residues. Looked up from germline, CDR1 is SGHVS and CDR2 is FNYEAQ. The V and J ends lost 0 bases and 7 bases, in that order; junction bases with no gene match: 2. The chain's CDR3 is CASSLASSGNEQFF. The DNA of the CDR3 is TGTGCCAGCAGCTTAGCGTCTAGCGGGAATGAGCAGTTCTTC.